This TCR beta chain stems from a study of CD8 T cells in ankylosing spondylitis. Study-wide results and limits: Researchers reportedly found disease-linked clones significantly enriched in matched ankylosing spondylitis synovial fluid. The study identified a TCR beta motif of several highly homologous variants that appeared characteristic of ankylosing spondylitis blood. Disease-linked clones bore a CD8+ phenotype and were relatively rare in peripheral blood. Past studies reported some motif variants in reactive arthritis synovial fluid and blood.

The CDR3 covers 15 residues. V was trimmed by 3 bases and J by 8 bases, leaving 15 bases between them. Germline values: CDR1 KGHDR, CDR2 SFDVKD. The authors made TCR beta libraries by quantitative 5'-RACE with molecular barcodes. TCRdb reprocessed the 5' RACE reads via MiXCR and lists one record per CDR3 protein. The data contain 350,000 to 450,000 distinct CDR3 sequences, 25% to 30% of them singletons. This clonotype was recorded only once. Its antigen is not known. Sequenced: blood, either unsorted or a sorted T cell fraction (not recorded which). The chain recombines TRBV24-1 with TRBJ1-4; TRBD1 might be the D (6 bases). This TCR was sampled from a male donor with ankylosing spondylitis. The CDR3 loop reads CATSDGRGQGEKLFF. Written as DNA, the CDR3 is TGTGCCACCAGTGATGGACGGGGGCAAGGGGAAAAACTGTTTTTT.